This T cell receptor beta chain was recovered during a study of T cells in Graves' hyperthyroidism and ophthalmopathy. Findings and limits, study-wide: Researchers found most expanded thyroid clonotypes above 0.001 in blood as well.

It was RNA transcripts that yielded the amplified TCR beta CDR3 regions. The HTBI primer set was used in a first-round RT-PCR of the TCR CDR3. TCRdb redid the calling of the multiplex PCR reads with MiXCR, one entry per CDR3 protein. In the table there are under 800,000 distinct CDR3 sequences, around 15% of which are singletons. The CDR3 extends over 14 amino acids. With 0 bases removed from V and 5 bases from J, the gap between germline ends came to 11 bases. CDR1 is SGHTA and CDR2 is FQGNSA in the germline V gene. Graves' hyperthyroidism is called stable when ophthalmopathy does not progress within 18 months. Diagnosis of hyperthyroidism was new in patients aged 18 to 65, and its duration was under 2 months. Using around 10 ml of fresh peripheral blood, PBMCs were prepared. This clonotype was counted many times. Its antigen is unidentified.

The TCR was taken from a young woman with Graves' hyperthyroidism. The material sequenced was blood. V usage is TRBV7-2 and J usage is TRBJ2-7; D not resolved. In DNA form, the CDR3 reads TGTGCCAGCAGCTTAGCTAGGGTAGTAGACGAGCAGTACTTC. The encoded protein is CASSLARVVDEQYF.